The following is a TCR beta chain sequence with its context. Its antigen remains unidentified. This entry comes from a study of siplizumab effects on memory and regulatory T cells. Approximately 100,000 TCR templates per sample were sequenced. The table came from immunoSEQ multiplex PCR; TCRdb's copy has only in-frame clones and leaves some out. The sample yields about 110,000 clones, just over 90% seen once. This CDR3 spans 15 amino acids. Germline V gene data show CDR1 as SGHNT and CDR2 as YENEEA. Trimming left V 4 bases short and J 3 bases short, with 13 bases between. Whole-study findings and limits: Left unconfirmed was the suppressive function of proliferating Tregs from siplizumab cultures.

The material sequenced was CD4+ T cells sorted from blood. This sequence joins TRBV11-3 and TRBJ2-1; D is undetermined. The TCR comes from a human donor in good health. CDR3 nucleotides: TGTGCCAGCAGCTCCCCTGGCGAAAACTACAATGAGCAGTTCTTC. The encoded protein is CASSSPGENYNEQFF.